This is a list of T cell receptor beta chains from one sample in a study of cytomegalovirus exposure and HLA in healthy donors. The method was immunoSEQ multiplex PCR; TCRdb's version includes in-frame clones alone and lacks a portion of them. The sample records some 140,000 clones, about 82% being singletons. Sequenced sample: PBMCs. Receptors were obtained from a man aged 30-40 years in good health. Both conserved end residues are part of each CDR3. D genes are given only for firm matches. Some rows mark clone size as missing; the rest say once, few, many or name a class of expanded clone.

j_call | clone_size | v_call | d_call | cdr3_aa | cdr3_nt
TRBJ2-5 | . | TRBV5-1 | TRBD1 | CASSLGQGETQYF | TGCGCCAGCAGCCTGGGACAGGGGGAGACCCAGTACTTC
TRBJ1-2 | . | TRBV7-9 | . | CASSLQTANYGYTF | TGTGCCAGCAGCCTGCAGACAGCTAACTATGGCTACACCTTC
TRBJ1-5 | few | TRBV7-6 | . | CASSLGGGQPQHF | TGTGCCAGCAGCTTAGGCGGGGGTCAGCCCCAGCATTTT
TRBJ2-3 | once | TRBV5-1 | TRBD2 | CASSAGTSGRADTQYF | TGCGCCAGCAGCGCCGGGACTAGCGGGAGGGCGGATACGCAGTATTTT
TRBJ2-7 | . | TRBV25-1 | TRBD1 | CASSEQGAGYEQYF | TGTGCCAGCAGTGAGCAGGGGGCTGGCTACGAGCAGTACTTC
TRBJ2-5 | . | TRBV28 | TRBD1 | CASSLYRDSFQETQYF | TGTGCCAGCAGTTTATACCGGGACAGCTTCCAAGAGACCCAGTACTTC
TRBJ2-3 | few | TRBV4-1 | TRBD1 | CASSRTGTLTDTQYF | TGCGCCAGCAGCAGGACAGGGACACTCACAGATACGCAGTATTTT
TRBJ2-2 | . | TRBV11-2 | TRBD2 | CASSPLGLAAPRSGELFF | TGTGCCAGCAGCCCCCTAGGCCTAGCGGCACCGAGGTCCGGGGAGCTGTTTTTT
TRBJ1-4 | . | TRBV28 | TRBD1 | CASVTTGVNEKLFF | TGTGCCAGTGTGACGACAGGGGTTAATGAAAAACTGTTTTTT
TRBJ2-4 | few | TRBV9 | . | CASSAHPGGPQYF | TGTGCCAGCAGCGCCCACCCAGGGGGGCCCCAGTACTTC
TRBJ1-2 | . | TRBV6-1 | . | CAMDTYGYTF | TGTGCCATGGACACCTATGGCTACACCTTC
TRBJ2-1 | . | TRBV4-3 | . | CASSQDEGGGYNEQFF | TGCGCCAGCAGCCAAGATGAGGGAGGGGGCTACAATGAGCAGTTCTTC
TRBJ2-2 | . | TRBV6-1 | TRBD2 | CASLDGRAGGGELFF | TGTGCCAGCCTCGACGGGAGGGCCGGGGGCGGGGAGCTGTTTTTT
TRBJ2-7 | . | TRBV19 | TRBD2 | CASSLLSGRDYEQYF | TGTGCCAGTAGTCTCCTAAGCGGGAGAGACTACGAGCAGTACTTC
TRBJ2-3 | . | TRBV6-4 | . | CASSPGGGQGADTQYF | TGTGCCAGCAGTCCCGGCGGCGGTCAGGGCGCAGATACGCAGTATTTT
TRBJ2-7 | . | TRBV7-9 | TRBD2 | CASSGLAGGSSPYEQYF | TGTGCCAGCAGCGGATTAGCGGGAGGTTCCTCTCCTTACGAGCAGTACTTC